The T cell receptor gamma chain described here comes from a study of Vδ1+ human thymocytes. Findings and limits, study-wide: In the thymus, TRG and TRD repertoires looked highly polyclonal with Gaussian CDR3 lengths. Approximately 20% of thymic delta-chain sequences were Vdelta2, with few Vdelta3, unlike blood Vdelta1+ controls.

RNA was extracted from the cells and then reverse transcribed. Pooled V-gene forward primers with one constant-region reverse primer generated the CDR3 amplicons by multiplex PCR. TCRdb re-analyzed the multiplex PCR reads via CATT. The repertoire holds 25,000 to 35,000 gamma-chain clones, with about 18% as singletons. This CDR3 has 14 residues. The V segment lost 0 bases and the J segment 5 bases; nucleotides outside the gene matches: 7. Germline lookup yields CDR1 EGSNGY and CDR2 YDSYNSKV. About this clone: Its antigen is unknown. Different DNA sequences within this sample yield the same CDR3.

The gene calls are TRGV2 and TRGJ1 or TRGJ2. Sequenced: Vdelta1+ gamma-delta thymocytes from the thymus. As for subset: FACS-sorted CD3+ TCRalphabeta- TCRVdelta1+ TCRVdelta2- thymocytes. The origin of this receptor is a boy under two years old who had congenital heart surgery. The CDR3 DNA reads TGTGCCACCTGGGACGGGCTAGGGGATTATAAGAAACTCTTT. This sequence encodes CATWDGLGDYKKLF.